What follows are 5 T cell receptor beta chains derived from one specimen sequenced in a study of OX40 agonist ivuxolimab in advanced cancers. The repertoire was sequenced with immunoSEQ multiplex PCR; TCRdb's copy has only in-frame clones and lacks some. The repertoire holds tens of thousands of clones, with about 90% as singletons. The sequencing here drew on CD4+ or CD8+ T cells sorted from blood, taken in a trial of the OX40 agonist ivuxolimab. The origin of the receptors is an adult with an advanced solid tumor such as melanoma, head and neck, liver or kidney cancer.

J is TRBJ2-1 and V is TRBV7-3; 7 bases line up with TRBD1. The germline V gene has CDR1 SGHTA and CDR2 FQGTGA. The CDR3 sequence is 18 residues long. The J segment lost 5 bases and the V segment lost 1 base, leaving 14 bases of the junction unmatched. CDR3 DNA sequence: TGTGCCAGCAGCTTAAATCCAGGTGGACAGGACCTTAACAATGAGCAGTTCTTC. It specifies CASSLNPGGQDLNNEQFF. Based on the CDR3 plus reference TRBV7-3 and TRBJ2-1, the full variable domain is GAGVSQTPSNKVTEKGKYVELRCDPISGHTALYWYRQSLGQGPEFLIYFQGTGAADDSGLPNDRFFAVRPEGSVSTLKIQRTERGDSAVYLCASSLNPGGQDLNNEQFFGPGTRLTVL.

The rearrangement links TRBV4-3 to TRBJ2-7, with D possibly matching TRBD1 (6 bases). This CDR3 region has 15 residues. Germline V lookup: CDR1 LGHNA, CDR2 YSLEER. The V end was cut by 2 bases, the J end by 2 bases, with 13 bases between. In nucleotides, the CDR3 is TGCGCCAGCAGCCAAAACAGGGACCCGACCTACGAGCAGTACTTC. It yields the protein CASSQNRDPTYEQYF.

This clone was recorded only once. The V call is TRBV4-3, the J call TRBJ1-2; D call uncertain. The CDR3 loop spans 16 amino acids. Germline assignment: CDR1 LGHNA and CDR2 YSLEER. Between the trimmed V and J ends, which lost 0 bases and 3 bases, there was a span of 14 bases. The CDR3 coding sequence is TGCGCCAGCAGCCAAGACGTTGTAGGGAGTGACTATGGCTACACCTTC. Residues: CASSQDVVGSDYGYTF.

This chain joins TRBV9 and TRBJ2-3; 10 nucleotides agree with TRBD2. V dropped 4 bases and J dropped 0; count of bases not matched to a gene: 8. Per the germline V gene, CDR1 is SGDLS and CDR2 is YYNGEE. The CDR3 has 17 residues. CDR3 nucleotides: TGTGCCAGCAGCTCTCGGACTAGCGGTGATAGCACAGATACGCAGTATTTT. Its translation: CASSSRTSGDSTDTQYF.

This clone appeared a single time. The V call is TRBV27, the J call TRBJ1-5, with D perhaps TRBD1 (6 bases). The CDR3 contains 14 residues. Germline CDR1 and CDR2: MNHEY and SMNVEV (reference sequence). Trimming cost V 5 bases and J 6 bases, with 14 bases left between them. The CDR3 spells CASSLGGAGQPQHF. The CDR3 DNA is TGTGCCAGCAGTCTTGGGGGGGCGGGTCAGCCCCAGCATTTT.